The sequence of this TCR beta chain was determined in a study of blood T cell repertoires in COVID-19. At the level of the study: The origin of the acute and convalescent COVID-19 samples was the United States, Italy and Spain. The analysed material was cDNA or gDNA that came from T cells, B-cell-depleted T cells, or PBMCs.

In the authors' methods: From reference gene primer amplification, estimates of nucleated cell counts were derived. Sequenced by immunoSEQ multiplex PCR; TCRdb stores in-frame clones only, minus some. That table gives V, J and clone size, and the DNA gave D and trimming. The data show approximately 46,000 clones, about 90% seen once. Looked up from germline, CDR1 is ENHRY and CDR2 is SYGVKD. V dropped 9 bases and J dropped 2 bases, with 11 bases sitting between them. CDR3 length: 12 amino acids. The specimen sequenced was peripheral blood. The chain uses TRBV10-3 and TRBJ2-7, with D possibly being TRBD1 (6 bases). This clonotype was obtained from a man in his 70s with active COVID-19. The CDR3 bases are TGTGCCATGATGGACAGCGCCTACGAGCAGTACTTC. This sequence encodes CAMMDSAYEQYF.